Shown below are 21 T cell receptor beta chains from a single sample sequenced in a study of monozygotic twins with cystic fibrosis. Produced via immunoSEQ multiplex PCR; TCRdb's table is partial and in-frame only. The sample has around 23,000 clones; approximately 90% are singletons. Sequencing input: blood. These receptors all stem from a girl aged 2-10 years with cystic fibrosis.

The chain is built from TRBV6-1 and TRBJ2-5; D gene ambiguous. Trimming took 1 base from V and 5 from J, leaving 8 bases between them. The CDR3 runs to 13 residues. Germline CDR1 MNHNS, CDR2 SASEGT. CDR3: CASSEVTWETQYF. The CDR3 DNA sequence: TGTGCCAGCAGTGAAGTTACTTGGGAGACCCAGTACTTC.

V gene TRBV25-1 combines with J gene TRBJ1-2; 7 bases are shared with TRBD1. This CDR3 has 13 residues. Germline CDR1 reads MGHDK; CDR2 reads SYGVNS. V shed 3 bases, J shed 4 bases, and the junction held 2 bases outside the gene matches. The CDR3 reads CASSDRGTYGYTF. In DNA, the CDR3 is TGTGCCAGCAGTGACAGGGGGACCTATGGCTACACCTTC.

The chain is built from TRBV2 and TRBJ1-1; tentatively, D is TRBD1 (5 bases). Trimming cost V 11 bases and J 12 bases, with 22 bases left between them. In germline, CDR1 is SNHLY, CDR2 FYNNEI. The length of the CDR3 is 12 residues. CDR3 loop: CAPAGYKAGTFF. The CDR3 DNA reads TGTGCCCCAGCAGGGTATAAGGCGGGGACTTTCTTT.

The chain joins TRBV11-2 to TRBJ2-7; possible D gene TRBD1, 6 bases. Germline values: CDR1 SGHAT, CDR2 FQNNGV. V was cut by 5 bases and J by 3 bases, with 11 bases left in between. This CDR3 region has 13 residues. CDR3 sequence: CASSPKTGYEQYF. The CDR3 bases are TGTGCCAGCAGCCCAAAGACAGGCTACGAGCAGTACTTC.

This chain links TRBV27 with TRBJ2-3; 7 positions match TRBD2. In germline, CDR1 is MNHEY, CDR2 SMNVEV (reference sequence). There are 16 residues in the CDR3. V shed 8 bases, J shed 3 bases, and the junction held 14 bases outside the gene matches. CDR3: CASRLYGWGGTDTQYF. DNA for the CDR3: TGTGCCAGCCGCCTTTATGGGTGGGGAGGGACAGATACGCAGTATTTT.

The chain recombines TRBV7-9 with TRBJ2-7; D tentatively reads TRBD1 or TRBD2 (6 bases each). Trimming cost V 6 bases and J 3 bases, with 12 bases left between them. The CDR3 sequence is 13 residues long. The germline CDR1 and CDR2 sequences are SEHNR and FQNEAQ (reference sequence). This CDR3 reads CASSNREDYEQYF. The CDR3 DNA sequence: TGTGCCAGCAGTAACAGGGAGGACTACGAGCAGTACTTC.

The chain joins TRBV6-5 to TRBJ2-5; TRBD2 might be the D (7 bases). Trimming pared 4 bases from V and 7 bases from J, leaving 10 bases between. The germline V gene encodes CDR1 MNHEY and CDR2 SVGAGI. This CDR3 region has 12 residues. CDR3 residues: CASSWGGGTQYF. Written as DNA, the CDR3 is TGTGCCAGCAGTTGGGGGGGCGGGACCCAGTACTTC.

The V and J genes are TRBV25-1 and TRBJ2-1; 11 nucleotides match TRBD2. This CDR3 is built from 17 residues. Germline V gives CDR1 MGHDK, CDR2 SYGVNS. V dropped 1 base and J dropped 8; count of bases not matched to a gene: 10. The CDR3 sequence is CASSESPFSGGGHEQFF. CDR3 DNA sequence: TGTGCCAGCAGTGAATCCCCATTTAGCGGGGGGGGCCATGAGCAGTTCTTC.

Here the CDR3 reads CASSLGSGGSSYEQYF. CDR3 coding DNA: TGTGCCAGCAGCTTGGGATCCGGGGGGAGCTCCTACGAGCAGTACTTC. The V gene is TRBV5-4, the J gene TRBJ2-7; 7 nucleotides line up with TRBD2. This CDR3 has 16 amino acids. The ends lost 0 bases at V and 0 bases at J; junction bases unmatched: 6. Germline CDR1 and CDR2: SGHNT and YYREEE (reference sequence).

The chain is built from TRBV7-2 and TRBJ1-1; D remains ambiguous. Germline-derived CDR1 and CDR2 are SGHTA and FQGNSA. The CDR3 covers 15 residues. Trimming removed 2 bases at V and 4 bases at J, with 14 bases between. In DNA form, the CDR3 reads TGTGCCAGCAGCTTACCATACCGGGAGACCACTGAAGCTTTCTTT. This codes for CASSLPYRETTEAFF.

The chain uses TRBV25-1 and TRBJ1-5; D uncertain. CDR1 and CDR2 from the germline V gene are MGHDK and SYGVNS. Trimming left V 5 bases short and J 2 bases short, with 7 bases between. The CDR3 covers 13 residues. CDR3 protein: CASSPLGNQPQHF. The DNA of the CDR3 is TGTGCCAGCAGTCCACTGGGCAATCAGCCCCAGCATTTT.

The V gene is TRBV5-6, the J gene TRBJ2-3; 11 bases line up with TRBD2. The CDR3 spans 15 residues. J was trimmed by 2 bases and V by 5 bases; bases with no gene match: 4. Germline V gene data show CDR1 as SGHDT and CDR2 as YYEEEE. The CDR3 bases are TGTGCCAGCAGTATTAGCGGGGGGGACACAGATACGCAGTATTTT. It translates to CASSISGGDTDTQYF.

The CDR3 sequence is CASGPGQTINQPQHF. The CDR3 nucleotides are TGTGCCAGCGGACCGGGACAGACTATCAATCAGCCCCAGCATTTT. This chain uses TRBV2 with TRBJ1-5; 7 bases align to TRBD1. The CDR3 loop spans 15 amino acids. Germline loops: CDR1 SNHLY, CDR2 FYNNEI. The junction had 10 bases not matched to a gene; V was cut back by 8 bases and J by 3 bases.

The gene calls are TRBV6-6 and TRBJ1-2, with 7 bases aligning to TRBD1. Germline lookup yields CDR1 MNHNY and CDR2 SVGAGI (reference sequence). This CDR3 region has 16 residues. V lost 0 bases and J lost 6; bases outside the gene matches: 10. CDR3 sequence (DNA): TGTGCCAGCAGTTACTCCACCGACAGGGTTATTGATGGCTACACCTTC. Protein: CASSYSTDRVIDGYTF.

This chain connects TRBV4-1 to TRBJ1-3; 9 bases fit TRBD1. The CDR3 sequence is 20 residues long. Germline CDR1 and CDR2: MGHRA and YSYEKL. Losses at the gene ends were 0 bases for V and 2 bases for J; bases not matched to a gene: 14. Here the CDR3 DNA reads TGCGCCAGCAGCCAAGATGGGGACAGGGTTCGGGGTAGACCTGGAAACACCATATATTTT. As protein: CASSQDGDRVRGRPGNTIYF.

The chain employs TRBV28 and TRBJ2-2; D may be TRBD1 (5 bases). CDR1 and CDR2 from the germline V gene are MDHEN and SYDVKM. Trimming cost V 6 bases and J 6 bases, with 11 bases left between them. The CDR3 is made up of 13 amino acids. CDR3 coding DNA: TGTGCCAGCAGATCCTCAGGGTCCGGGGAGCTGTTTTTT. This sequence encodes CASRSSGSGELFF.

The chain recombines TRBV6-1 with TRBJ2-7; TRBD1 matches 10 bases. The CDR3 is 14 amino acids. Germline CDR1 and CDR2: MNHNS and SASEGT. The junction had 3 bases not matched to a gene; V was cut back by 6 bases and J by 1 base. CDR3 amino acids: CASRWTGGSYEQYF. DNA for the CDR3: TGTGCCAGCAGATGGACAGGGGGGTCCTACGAGCAGTACTTC.

This clone was seen a handful of times. The J gene is TRBJ1-1, the V gene TRBV9; 10 positions match TRBD1. V lost 4 bases and J lost 1; bases outside the gene matches: 4. The CDR3 is 15 residues long. In germline, CDR1 is SGDLS, CDR2 YYNGEE. The CDR3: CASSPRTGGNTEAFF. CDR3 DNA: TGTGCCAGCAGCCCTAGGACAGGGGGGAACACTGAAGCTTTCTTT.

The chain recombines TRBV5-1 with TRBJ2-1; D ambiguous. The V and J ends lost 1 base and 1 base respectively, with 9 bases between them. CDR3 size: 15 residues. CDR1 is SGHRS, CDR2 YFSETQ, per germline. As DNA, the CDR3 is TGCGCCAGCAGCTTGCTCAGTGGGTCCTACAATGAGCAGTTCTTC. It yields the protein CASSLLSGSYNEQFF.

The chain combines TRBV6-1 with TRBJ2-7; D may match TRBD1 or TRBD2 (5 bases each). This CDR3 has 15 amino acids. V was shortened by 1 base and J by 3 bases, with 13 bases between the two germline ends. CDR1 MNHNS and CDR2 SASEGT come from the germline V gene. The CDR3 is CASSEGTGGFYEQYF. CDR3 in DNA: TGTGCCAGCAGTGAAGGAACAGGAGGATTCTACGAGCAGTACTTC.

This chain uses TRBV19 with TRBJ2-7; 8 bases are a match to TRBD1. V was pared by 0 bases and J by 3 bases, with 10 bases of the junction left unmatched. Germline V gives CDR1 LNHDA, CDR2 SQIVND (reference sequence). The CDR3 runs 17 residues. CDR3 residues: CASSIEGQAVPLYEQYF. CDR3 in DNA: TGTGCCAGTAGTATAGAGGGACAGGCTGTCCCCCTCTACGAGCAGTACTTC.